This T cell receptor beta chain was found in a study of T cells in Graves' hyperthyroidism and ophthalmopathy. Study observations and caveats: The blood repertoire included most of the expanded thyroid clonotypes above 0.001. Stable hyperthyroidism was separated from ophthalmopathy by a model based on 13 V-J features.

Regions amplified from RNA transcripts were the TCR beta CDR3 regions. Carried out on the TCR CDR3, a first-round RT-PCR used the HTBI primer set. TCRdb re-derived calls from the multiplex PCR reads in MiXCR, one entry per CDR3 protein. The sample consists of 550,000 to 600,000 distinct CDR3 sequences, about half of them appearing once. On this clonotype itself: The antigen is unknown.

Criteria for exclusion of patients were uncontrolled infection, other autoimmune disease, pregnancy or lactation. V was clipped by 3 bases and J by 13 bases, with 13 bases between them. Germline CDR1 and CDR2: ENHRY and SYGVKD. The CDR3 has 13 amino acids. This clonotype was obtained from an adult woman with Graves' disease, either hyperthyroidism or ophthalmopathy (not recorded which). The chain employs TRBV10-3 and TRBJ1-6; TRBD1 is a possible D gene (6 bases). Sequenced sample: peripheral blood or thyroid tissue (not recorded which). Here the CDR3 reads CAISDHTGSPLHF. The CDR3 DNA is TGTGCCATCAGTGACCACACAGGGTCGCCCCTCCACTTT.